This record concerns one T cell receptor (beta chain) sequence. Its specificity is not known. The data were obtained in a study of cytomegalovirus exposure and HLA in healthy donors. Whole-study findings and limits: The only immune exposure information that was available was CMV serostatus. Productive rates of about 87% or about 30% were seen for most TCR beta V segments in an earlier analysis.

Donors had nominal health at sampling but likely had unrecorded immune exposures. Trimming cost V 11 bases and J 5 bases, with 21 bases left between them. Germline V gives CDR1 LNHDA, CDR2 SQIVND (reference sequence). CDR3 length: 14 residues. The PCR used 60 Vbeta and 13 Jbeta primers. Profiled with immunoSEQ multiplex PCR; TCRdb holds only in-frame clones, not every one. The sample contains 130,000 or so clones, more than 8% of which appear only once. The source of this sequence is a man aged 35 to 55 in good health and CMV-seronegative. The sequenced sample was PBMCs. V usage is TRBV19 and J usage is TRBJ1-2, with D tentatively TRBD1 (6 bases). The CDR3 loop is CAAHRGQGGYGYTF. For the CDR3, the DNA is TGTGCCGCCCATCGGGGGCAGGGAGGGTATGGCTACACCTTC.